The rows below give T cell receptor beta chains drawn from one sample of a study of blood T cell repertoires in COVID-19. Clones were read by immunoSEQ multiplex PCR, and TCRdb kept only the in-frame ones, dropping some. The data show over 85,000 clones, with 80% to 90% seen just once and about 10% held by the top ten. Sequencing used peripheral blood. These receptors were taken from a man aged 35-49 years with active or convalescent COVID-19. Both conserved end residues are part of each CDR3. The order of the fields is clone size, D gene, J gene, V gene, CDR3 protein, CDR3 DNA. A D gene is named only where the DNA matches it firmly. Where a row states a size, it is once, few, many or the class of an expanded clone; other rows omit it.

>.|TRBD2|TRBJ2-5|TRBV27
CASRLSGGQTQYF
TGTGCCAGCAGACTGTCGGGGGGTCAGACCCAGTACTTC
>.|TRBD2|TRBJ2-3|TRBV6-1
CASSELAGGPDTQYF
TGTGCCAGCAGTGAACTAGCGGGGGGGCCAGATACGCAGTATTTT
>.|TRBD1|TRBJ2-3|TRBV18
CASSPQIPRDRGQSDTQYF
TGTGCCAGCTCCCCTCAGATACCCCGGGACAGGGGGCAGTCAGATACGCAGTATTTT
>.|.|TRBJ2-6|TRBV9
CASNVGGSGANVLTF
TGTGCCAGCAACGTAGGCGGCTCTGGGGCCAACGTCCTGACTTTC
>.|TRBD2|TRBJ2-1|TRBV18
CASSPPALAGGNEQFF
TGTGCCAGCTCACCTCCGGCGTTAGCGGGGGGCAATGAGCAGTTCTTC
>.|.|TRBJ1-1|TRBV5-5
CASSFRQENTEAFF
TGTGCCAGCAGCTTCCGACAGGAGAACACTGAAGCTTTCTTT
>once|.|TRBJ1-3|TRBV10-3
CATSALETGNTIYF
TGTGCCACCTCCGCTCTAGAGACTGGAAACACCATATATTTT
>.|.|TRBJ1-2|TRBV3-1/TRBV3-2
CASSQVSRGNYGYTF
TGTGCCAGCAGCCAAGTGTCGAGAGGAAACTATGGCTACACCTTC
>.|.|TRBJ1-1|TRBV18
CASSPVVFTEAFF
TGTGCCAGCTCACCTGTCGTCTTCACTGAAGCTTTCTTT
>.|TRBD1|TRBJ2-7|TRBV10-3
CAISEQGTAFYEQYF
TGTGCCATCAGTGAGCAGGGGACAGCCTTCTACGAGCAGTACTTC
>few|.|TRBJ2-1|TRBV11-3
CASSLSASEQFF
TGTGCCAGCAGCTTATCCGCGAGTGAGCAGTTCTTC
>.|TRBD2|TRBJ2-2|TRBV5-4
CASSLDRLAGMELFF
TGTGCCAGCAGCTTGGATCGACTAGCGGGAATGGAGCTGTTTTTT
>.|.|TRBJ1-5|TRBV10-2
CASSDRLQPQHF
TGCGCCAGCAGTGACAGACTACAGCCCCAGCATTTT